These 4 T cell receptor beta chains share one sample of origin, sequenced in a study of OX40 agonist ivuxolimab in advanced cancers. The protocol was immunoSEQ multiplex PCR, while the TCRdb copy is restricted to in-frame clones and leaves out a portion. The table lists approximately 61,000 clones, roughly 85% of them singletons. The source material was CD4+ or CD8+ T cells sorted from blood, sampled in a trial of the OX40 agonist ivuxolimab. The receptors shown here come from an adult with an advanced solid tumor such as melanoma, head and neck, liver or kidney cancer.

The V and J genes are TRBV28 and TRBJ2-5; tentatively, D is TRBD1 (6 bases). Germline CDR1 MDHEN, CDR2 SYDVKM. The V and J ends lost 6 bases and 1 base respectively, with 9 bases between them. This CDR3 contains 13 residues. The CDR3 sequence is CASRKQGQETQYF. The CDR3 coding sequence is TGTGCCAGCAGGAAACAGGGCCAAGAGACCCAGTACTTC.

The rearrangement joins TRBV4-1 to TRBJ2-3, with D uncertain. V was shortened by 1 base and J by 0 bases, with 8 bases between the two germline ends. Germline V gene data show CDR1 as MGHRA and CDR2 as YSYEKL. There are 15 residues in the CDR3. The CDR3, as DNA: TGCGCCAGCAGCCAAGGGTTCCTTAGCACAGATACGCAGTATTTT. It specifies CASSQGFLSTDTQYF.

The V gene is TRBV5-4, the J gene TRBJ2-2; no reliable D call. Germline V gives CDR1 SGHNT, CDR2 YYREEE (reference sequence). The CDR3 is made up of 13 amino acids. Trimming took 4 bases from V and 3 from J, leaving 7 bases between them. The CDR3 coding sequence is TGTGCCAGCAGCCCTACGGACACCGGGGAGCTGTTTTTT. Its translation: CASSPTDTGELFF.

The chain employs TRBV11-2 and TRBJ2-5, with 11 bases that match TRBD2. J lost 5 bases, V lost 2 bases, and 10 bases had no gene match. The CDR3 spans 17 residues. The V gene's germline CDR1 is SGHAT and CDR2 FQNNGV. The chain's CDR3 is CASSLLAGGPFGETQYF. The CDR3 nucleotides read TGTGCCAGCAGCTTACTAGCGGGGGGCCCATTCGGGGAGACCCAGTACTTC.